This T cell receptor beta chain originates from a study of multiple sclerosis patients with progressive multifocal leukoencephalopathy. Findings and limits, study-wide: Most PML patients had lower entropy, suggesting less diverse TRB repertoires. Expanded clones at PML onset predated and persisted through natalizumab therapy. Findings may reflect JC virus infection or just general immunocompromise.

Time point indicated: time of PML onset. Remarks on this clone: Its antigen is as yet unknown.

This CDR3 spans 13 amino acids. From germline, CDR1 is MNHEY and CDR2 SVGAGI. V shed 6 bases and J shed 6 bases, with 14 bases lying between them. The survey-level immunoSEQ assay was used. Produced via immunoSEQ multiplex PCR; TCRdb's table is partial and in-frame only. The table includes about 32,000 clones, about 91% detected once. This sequence was found in a woman aged 40-49 years with progressive multifocal leukoencephalopathy. The starting material was PBMCs, obtained from a patient treated with natalizumab. V gene TRBV6-5 combines with J gene TRBJ1-2; the D is unclear. The CDR3 coding sequence is TGTGCCAGCAGGCTAGTAGGAATTAATGGCTACACCTTC. Its protein is CASRLVGINGYTF.